What follows are 18 T cell receptor beta chains derived from one specimen sequenced in a study of metastatic and nonmetastatic thyroid tumors. Through MiXCR, TCRdb re-clonotyped the PCR reads. The table lists about 39,000 clones, 15% to 20% of them singletons. Thyroid surgery was performed in patients who had received no treatment beforehand. Sequenced input: tumor tissue. These receptor sequences come from a female donor with papillary thyroid cancer or a benign thyroid nodule (not recorded which). Some clones in this sample may be carry-over from other donors' samples.

This clone was seen ten or more times. The rearrangement uses TRBV5-5 and TRBJ2-5; D is ambiguous. Germline assignment: CDR1 SGHKS and CDR2 YYEKEE (reference sequence). Trimming stripped 5 bases from V and 5 bases from J, with 10 bases between. CDR3 length: 12 residues. The DNA for the CDR3 is TGTGCCAGCAGTCTCATTGGTGAGACCCAGTACTTC. Protein: CASSLIGETQYF.

With respect to this clone: It may be a read error: a sequence one base away is much more abundant. Within the sample, other DNA sequences also encode this same CDR3. The rearrangement uses TRBV5-5 and TRBJ2-4, with D unresolved. Germline V gene data show CDR1 as SGHKS and CDR2 as YYEKEE (reference sequence). The CDR3 has 14 residues. Trimming took off 0 bases at V and 3 bases at J, with 7 bases between the two ends. CDR3 bases: TGTGCCAGCAGCTTGGGTGGTAACAAAAACATTCAGTACTTC. This translates into CASSLGGNKNIQYF.

The V and J genes are TRBV12-3 or TRBV12-4 and TRBJ2-5; D remains unclear. The CDR3 totals 14 residues. V gave up 5 bases and J gave up 2 bases, with 12 bases separating them. The CDR3 nucleotides read TGTGCCAGCAGTAGCCAATATATTCAAGAGACCCAGTACTTC. Amino acid sequence: CASSSQYIQETQYF.

As concerns this clone: A junction boundary mismatches the germline segment, possibly from a read error. This same CDR3 is encoded by further DNA sequences in the sample. The chain joins TRBV27 to TRBJ2-7; 9 bases match TRBD2. Germline CDR1 MNHEY, CDR2 SMNVEV (reference sequence). The CDR3 has 16 amino acids. CDR3 DNA: TGTGCCAGCAGTTTTATGGGACTAGCTGAGACCTACGAGCAATACTTC. It specifies CASSFMGLAETYEQYF.

In this sample, this clone turned up a few times. A single base separates this from a much larger clone, so it may be a read error. In the same sample, other DNA sequences code for this CDR3. J is TRBJ1-3 and V is TRBV30; possibly TRBD1 for D (6 bases). CDR1 and CDR2 from the germline V gene are GTSNPN and SVGIG (reference sequence). Trimming took 3 bases from V and 3 from J, leaving 15 bases between them. The CDR3 has 15 amino acids. The CDR3: CAWRPITGIGNTIYF. The CDR3 region has the DNA TGTGCCTGGAGACCGATTACAGGGATTGGAAACACCATATATTTT. Complete variable domain (other parts from reference TRBV30 and TRBJ1-3): SQTIHQWPATLVQPVGSPLSLECTVEGTSNPNLYWYRQAAGRGLQLLFYSVGIGQISSEVPQNLSASRPQDRQFILSSKKLLLSDSGFYLCAWRPITGIGNTIYFGEGSWLTVV.

The table lists this clone with a few counts. This CDR3 is also generated by other DNA sequences in the sample. This chain uses TRBV29-1 with TRBJ1-5; TRBD1 aligns across 12 bases. After removal of 7 bases from V and 13 bases from J, the junction contained 8 bases not matched to a gene. Germline CDR1 SQVTM, CDR2 ANQGSEA. The CDR3 is 12 amino acids. In DNA form, the CDR3 reads TGCAGCGCTGGGACAGGGGGCTCGCCGCAGCATTTT. This translates into CSAGTGGSPQHF.

Concerning this clone itself: This sequence may be a read error, since a much larger clone differs from it by one base. At the DNA level, this CDR3 is encoded by other sequences in the same sample as well. The chain has TRBV5-4 and TRBJ2-3; a possible D gene is TRBD2 (5 bases). CDR3 length: 14 residues. Germline-derived CDR1 and CDR2 are SGHNT and YYREEE (reference sequence). V was clipped by 1 base and J by 4 bases, with 10 bases between them. The CDR3 DNA reads as TGTGCCAGCAGCTTGAGTCTGGGAGCAGATACGCAGTATTTT. This translates into CASSLSLGADTQYF.

The J gene is TRBJ2-7, the V gene TRBV7-6; 8 positions match TRBD2. The germline V gene encodes CDR1 SGHVS and CDR2 FNYEAQ. This CDR3 has 14 residues. V trimming: 0 bases; J trimming: 5 bases; junction bases outside the gene matches: 3. In DNA, the CDR3 is TGTGCCAGCAGCTTAGCTGCGGGAGGCCACGAGCAGTACTTC. It encodes CASSLAAGGHEQYF.

There are many counts of this clone. The J gene is TRBJ2-3, the V gene TRBV7-2, with 15 bases fitting TRBD2. The germline V gene encodes CDR1 SGHTA and CDR2 FQGNSA. The V segment lost 5 bases and the J segment 9 bases; nucleotides outside the gene matches: 6. The CDR3 is 15 amino acids. CDR3 bases: TGTGCCAGCAGCCAGGGACTAGCGGGGGGAAGGACGCAGTATTTT. Translation gives CASSQGLAGGRTQYF.

The count of this clone is one. The genes are TRBV7-6 and TRBJ2-1, with unresolved D. The CDR3 length is 16 residues. Trimming cost V 3 bases and J 8 bases, with 20 bases left between them. From germline, CDR1 is SGHVS and CDR2 FNYEAQ. CDR3 in amino acids: CASSLQVAQVFHEQFF. In DNA, the CDR3 is TGTGCCAGCAGCTTGCAGGTGGCCCAGGTTTTTCATGAGCAGTTCTTC.

This clone has ten or more counts. J is TRBJ1-2 and V is TRBV29-1, with TRBD1 identical over 12 bases. V shed 8 bases, J shed 3 bases, and the junction held 13 bases outside the gene matches. Germline CDR1 and CDR2: SQVTM and ANQGSEA. This CDR3 comprises 16 residues. CDR3 DNA sequence: TGCAGCTGCCGAGTCCCCGGGACAGGGGGCGACTATGGCTACACCTTC. It encodes CSCRVPGTGGDYGYTF.

This clone was seen repeatedly, ten times or more. This rearrangement joins TRBV20-1 to TRBJ2-1, with a possible D match to TRBD2 (6 bases). Trimming cost V 1 base and J 5 bases, with 15 bases left between them. This CDR3 has 15 amino acids. Germline-derived CDR1 and CDR2 are DFQATT and SNEGSKA (reference sequence). In DNA, the CDR3 is TGCAGTGCTAGAGCCGACTGGCGGGGCAACAATGAGCAGTTCTTC. Encoded protein: CSARADWRGNNEQFF.

V usage is TRBV20-1 and J usage is TRBJ2-1; TRBD2 aligns across 14 bases. The CDR3 consists of 14 residues. CDR1 DFQATT and CDR2 SNEGSKA come from the germline V gene (reference sequence). Trimming took 6 bases from V and 5 from J; bases not matched to a gene: 3. In DNA, the CDR3 is TGCAGTGCCAGACTAGCGGGAGGGGACAATGAGCAGTTCTTC. This gives the protein CSARLAGGDNEQFF.

This clone came up a few times. This chain uses TRBV6-1 with TRBJ2-5; a possible D gene is TRBD2 (6 bases). The CDR3 sequence is 15 residues long. V was pared by 5 bases and J by 7 bases, with 20 bases between. Germline V gene data show CDR1 as MNHNS and CDR2 as SASEGT. CDR3 nucleotides: TGTGCCAGCAGTTGCGGAACGGGGGAACTAGGGACCCAGTACTTC. Its translation is CASSCGTGELGTQYF.

The V gene is TRBV20-1, the J gene TRBJ1-5; D is uncertain. The CDR3 has 16 amino acids. Germline CDR1 and CDR2: DFQATT and SNEGSKA (reference sequence). Trimming took off 6 bases at V and 0 bases at J, with 18 bases between the two ends. The CDR3 nucleotides read TGCAGTGCCTCCCTTCCGGAGACATATAGCAATCAGCCCCAGCATTTT. Translated, it gives CSASLPETYSNQPQHF.

This clone has just a few counts. This may stem from a read error, because a much larger clone lies one nucleotide away. The chain couples TRBV29-1 to TRBJ2-5, with D possibly TRBD2 on 5 matching bases. CDR1 and CDR2 from the germline V gene are SQVTM and ANQGSEA. The CDR3 spans 13 residues. The CDR3 nucleotides read TGCAGCGTTGTTTGGGCCCTGGGAGAGACCAAGTACTTC. Translation: CSVVWALGETKYF.

In its sample, this clone was seen many times. The V call is TRBV5-4, the J call TRBJ1-1, with D perhaps matching TRBD1 (6 bases). Germline CDR1 SGHNT, CDR2 YYREEE (reference sequence). The CDR3 contains 15 residues. Trimming took 0 bases from V and 4 from J, leaving 13 bases between them. The CDR3 sequence: CASSLEQGRSTEAFF. In DNA, the CDR3 is TGTGCCAGCAGCTTGGAACAGGGTAGAAGCACTGAAGCTTTCTTT.

The chain is built from TRBV4-2 and TRBJ2-2; 9 bases fit TRBD1. CDR3 size: 19 residues. Per the germline V gene, CDR1 is LGHNA and CDR2 is YNFKEQ. The V gene end was trimmed by 4 bases and the J gene end by 1 base; junction bases not matched to a gene: 13. For the CDR3, the DNA is TGTGCCAGCAGCCCATTCGAGGAACCGGGACAGGGGAACACCGGGGAGCTGTTTTTT. This sequence encodes CASSPFEEPGQGNTGELFF.